This TCR beta chain emerged from a study of shared clonotypes between healthy human individuals. About this clone: As yet, its antigen is unknown.

Whole-study findings and limits: Generally, naive subsets (rather than memory subsets) showed larger estimated richness.

CD8 cells classed as naive were CD45RO-negative and positively selected for CCR7, excluding terminally differentiated effector memory CD45RA+ cells. Some clones are missing from TCRdb's copy, which holds only in-frame ones; the method was immunoSEQ multiplex PCR. The table lists roughly 2,000,000 clones, less than 95% of them singletons, with 1.2% in the top ten. Sequenced sample: naive CD8+ T cells sorted from blood. This sequence originates from a man in his late teens or twenties in good health.

This CDR3 reads CASGSEKLFF. The CDR3 nucleotides are TGTGCCAGCGGGTCAGAAAAACTGTTTTTT. The V gene is TRBV19, the J gene TRBJ1-4; D is undetermined. CDR3 length: 10 amino acids. V lost 9 bases and J 8 bases, leaving 7 bases between the germline ends. Germline loops: CDR1 LNHDA, CDR2 SQIVND (reference sequence).